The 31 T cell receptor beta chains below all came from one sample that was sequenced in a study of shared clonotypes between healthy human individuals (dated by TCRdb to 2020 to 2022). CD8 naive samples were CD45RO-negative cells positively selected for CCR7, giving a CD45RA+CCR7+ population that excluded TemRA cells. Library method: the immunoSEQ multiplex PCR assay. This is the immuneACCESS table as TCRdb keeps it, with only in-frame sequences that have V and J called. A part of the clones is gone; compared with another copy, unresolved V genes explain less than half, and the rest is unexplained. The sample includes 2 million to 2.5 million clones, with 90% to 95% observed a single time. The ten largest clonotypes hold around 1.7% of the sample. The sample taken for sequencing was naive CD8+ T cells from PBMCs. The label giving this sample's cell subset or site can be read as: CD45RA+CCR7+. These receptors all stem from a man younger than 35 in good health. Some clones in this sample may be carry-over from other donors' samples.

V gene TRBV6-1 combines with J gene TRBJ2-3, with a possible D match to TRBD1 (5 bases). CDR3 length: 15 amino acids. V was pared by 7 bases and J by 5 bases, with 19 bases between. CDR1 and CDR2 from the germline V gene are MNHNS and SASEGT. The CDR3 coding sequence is TGTGCCAGCATGGCTAGGGGATTTATGGGAGATACGCAGTATTTT. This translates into CASMARGFMGDTQYF.

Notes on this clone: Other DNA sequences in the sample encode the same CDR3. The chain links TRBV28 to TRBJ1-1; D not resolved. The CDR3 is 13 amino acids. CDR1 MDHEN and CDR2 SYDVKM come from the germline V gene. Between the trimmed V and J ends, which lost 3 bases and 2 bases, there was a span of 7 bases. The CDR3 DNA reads TGTGCCAGCAGTTTCGCAGGAAACACTGAAGCTTTCTTT. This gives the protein CASSFAGNTEAFF.

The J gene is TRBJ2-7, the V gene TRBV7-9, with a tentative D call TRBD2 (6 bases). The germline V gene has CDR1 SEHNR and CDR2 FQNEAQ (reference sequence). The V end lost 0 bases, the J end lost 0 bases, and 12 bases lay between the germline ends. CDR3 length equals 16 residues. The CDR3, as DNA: TGTGCCAGCAGCTTAGCGGCCAGCGGGCCCTCCTACGAGCAGTACTTC. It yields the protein CASSLAASGPSYEQYF.

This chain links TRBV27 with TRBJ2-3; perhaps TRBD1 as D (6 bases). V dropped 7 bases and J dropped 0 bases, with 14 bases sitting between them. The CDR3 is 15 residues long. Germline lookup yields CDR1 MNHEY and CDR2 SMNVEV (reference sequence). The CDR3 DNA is TGTGCCAGCACCTACATTGGGGGCAGCACAGATACGCAGTATTTT. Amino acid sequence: CASTYIGGSTDTQYF.

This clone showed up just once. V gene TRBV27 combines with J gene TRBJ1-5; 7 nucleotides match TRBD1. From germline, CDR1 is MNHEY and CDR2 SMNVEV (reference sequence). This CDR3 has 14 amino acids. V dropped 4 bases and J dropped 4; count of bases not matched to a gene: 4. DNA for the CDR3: TGTGCCAGCAGTTCTTTACAGGGGAATCAGCCCCAGCATTTT. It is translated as CASSSLQGNQPQHF.

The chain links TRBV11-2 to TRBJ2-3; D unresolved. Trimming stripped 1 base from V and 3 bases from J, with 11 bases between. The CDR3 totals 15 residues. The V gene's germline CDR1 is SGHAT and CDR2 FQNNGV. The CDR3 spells CASSLVLFETDTQYF. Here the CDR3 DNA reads TGTGCCAGCAGCTTAGTTTTATTTGAAACAGATACGCAGTATTTT.

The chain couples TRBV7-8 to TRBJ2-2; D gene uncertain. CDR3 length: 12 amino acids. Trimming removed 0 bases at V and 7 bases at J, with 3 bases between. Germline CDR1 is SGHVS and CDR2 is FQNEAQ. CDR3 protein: CASSLADGELFF. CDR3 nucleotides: TGTGCCAGCAGCTTAGCGGACGGGGAGCTGTTTTTT.

The CDR3 loop is CASSRWPANTEAFF. The CDR3 DNA reads TGTGCCAGTAGTAGATGGCCCGCAAACACTGAAGCTTTCTTT. The chain links TRBV19 to TRBJ1-1; D gene unclear. The CDR3 runs to 14 residues. Trimming stripped 4 bases from V and 2 bases from J, with 11 bases between. Per the germline V gene, CDR1 is LNHDA and CDR2 is SQIVND (reference sequence).

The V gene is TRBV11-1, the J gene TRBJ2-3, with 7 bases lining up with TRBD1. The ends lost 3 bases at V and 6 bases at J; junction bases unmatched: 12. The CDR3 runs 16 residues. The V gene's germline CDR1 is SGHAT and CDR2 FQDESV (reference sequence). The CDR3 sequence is CASSLGDSPGLDTQYF. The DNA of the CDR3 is TGTGCCAGCAGCTTGGGGGACAGCCCCGGGTTGGATACGCAGTATTTT. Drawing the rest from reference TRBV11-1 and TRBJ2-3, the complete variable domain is EAEVAQSPRYKITEKSQAVAFWCDPISGHATLYWYRQILGQGPELLVQFQDESVVDDSQLPKDRFSAERLKGVDSTLKIQPAELGDSAMYLCASSLGDSPGLDTQYFGPGTRLTVL.

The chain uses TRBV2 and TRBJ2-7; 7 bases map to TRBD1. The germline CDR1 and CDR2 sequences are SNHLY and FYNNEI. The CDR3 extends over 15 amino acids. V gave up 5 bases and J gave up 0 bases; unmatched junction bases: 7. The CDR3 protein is CASSHLTGSSYEQYF. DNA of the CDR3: TGTGCCAGCAGTCACTTGACAGGGAGCTCCTACGAGCAGTACTTC.

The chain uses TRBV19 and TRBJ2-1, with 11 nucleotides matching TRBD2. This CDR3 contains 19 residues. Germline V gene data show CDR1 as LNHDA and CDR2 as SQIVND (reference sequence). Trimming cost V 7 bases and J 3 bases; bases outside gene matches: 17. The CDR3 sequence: CASMRLAGTGLSNYNEQFF. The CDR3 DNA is TGTGCCAGTATGAGACTAGCGGGAACGGGGCTGTCAAACTACAATGAGCAGTTCTTC. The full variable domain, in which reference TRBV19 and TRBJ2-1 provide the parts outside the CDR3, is DGGITQSPKYLFRKEGQNVTLSCEQNLNHDAMYWYRQDPGQGLRLIYYSQIVNDFQKGDIAEGYSVSREKKESFPLTVTSAQKNPTAFYLCASMRLAGTGLSNYNEQFFGPGTRLTVL.

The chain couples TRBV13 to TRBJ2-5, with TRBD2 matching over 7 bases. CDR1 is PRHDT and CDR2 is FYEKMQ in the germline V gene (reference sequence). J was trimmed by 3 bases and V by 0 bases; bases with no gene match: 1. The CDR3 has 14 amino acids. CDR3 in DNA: TGTGCCAGCAGCTTAGGTCTAGCGGAAGAGACCCAGTACTTC. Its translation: CASSLGLAEETQYF. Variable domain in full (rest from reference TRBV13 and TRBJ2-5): AAGVIQSPRHLIKEKRETATLKCYPIPRHDTVYWYQQGPGQDPQFLISFYEKMQSDKGSIPDRFSAQQFSDYHSELNMSSLELGDSALYFCASSLGLAEETQYFGPGTRLLVL.

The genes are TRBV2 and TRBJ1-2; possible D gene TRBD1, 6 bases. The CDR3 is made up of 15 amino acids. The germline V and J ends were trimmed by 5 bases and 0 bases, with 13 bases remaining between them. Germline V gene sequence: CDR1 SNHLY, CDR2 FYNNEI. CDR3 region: CASSSGARPNYGYTF. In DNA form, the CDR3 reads TGTGCCAGCAGTTCAGGGGCCAGGCCTAACTATGGCTACACCTTC.

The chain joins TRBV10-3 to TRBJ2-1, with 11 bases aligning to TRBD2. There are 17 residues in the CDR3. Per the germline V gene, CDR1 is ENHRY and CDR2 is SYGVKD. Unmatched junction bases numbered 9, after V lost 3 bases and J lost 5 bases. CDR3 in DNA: TGTGCCATCAGTGACCCAGGGACTAGCGGTCACAACAATGAGCAGTTCTTC. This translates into CAISDPGTSGHNNEQFF.

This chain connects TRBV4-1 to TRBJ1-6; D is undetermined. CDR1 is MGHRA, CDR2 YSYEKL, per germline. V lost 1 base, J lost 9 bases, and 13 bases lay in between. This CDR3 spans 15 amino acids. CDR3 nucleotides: TGCGCCAGCAGCCAAGTTCCGGGCTCGAGTTCACCCCTCCACTTT. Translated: CASSQVPGSSSPLHF.

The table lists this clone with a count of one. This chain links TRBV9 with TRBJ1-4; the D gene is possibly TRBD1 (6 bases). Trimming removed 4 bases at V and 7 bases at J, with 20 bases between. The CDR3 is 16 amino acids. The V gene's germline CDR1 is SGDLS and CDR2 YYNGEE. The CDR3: CASSHSGGQGGEKLFF. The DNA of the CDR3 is TGTGCCAGCAGCCACTCCGGGGGCCAAGGGGGTGAAAAACTGTTTTTT.

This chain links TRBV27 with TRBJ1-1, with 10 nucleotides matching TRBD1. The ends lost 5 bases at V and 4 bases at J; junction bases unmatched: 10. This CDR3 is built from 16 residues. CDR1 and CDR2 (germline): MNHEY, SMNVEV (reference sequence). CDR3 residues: CASSISGQGEGTEAFF. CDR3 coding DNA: TGTGCCAGCAGTATCTCAGGACAGGGGGAGGGCACTGAAGCTTTCTTT.

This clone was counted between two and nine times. CDR3 amino acids: CAWSAVGGATEAFF. CDR3 bases: TGTGCCTGGAGTGCAGTGGGGGGCGCCACTGAAGCTTTCTTT. The J gene is TRBJ1-1, the V gene TRBV30, with D tentatively TRBD1 (6 bases). The V and J ends lost 1 base and 4 bases respectively, with 13 bases between them. The CDR3 has 14 amino acids. Germline V gene lookup returns CDR1 GTSNPN and CDR2 SVGIG (reference sequence).

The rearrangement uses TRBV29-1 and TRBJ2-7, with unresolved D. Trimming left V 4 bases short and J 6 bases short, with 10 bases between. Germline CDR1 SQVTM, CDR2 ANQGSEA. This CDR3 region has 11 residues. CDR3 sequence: CSVVSGLEQYF. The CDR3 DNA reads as TGCAGCGTTGTATCGGGCCTCGAGCAGTACTTC.

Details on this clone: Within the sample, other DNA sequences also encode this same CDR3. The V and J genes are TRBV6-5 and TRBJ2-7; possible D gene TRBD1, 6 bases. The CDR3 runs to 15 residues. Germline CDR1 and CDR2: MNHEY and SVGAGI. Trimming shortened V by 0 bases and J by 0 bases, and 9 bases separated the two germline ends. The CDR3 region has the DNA TGTGCCAGCAGTTACTCCAGGGGTGGCTCCTACGAGCAGTACTTC. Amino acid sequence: CASSYSRGGSYEQYF.

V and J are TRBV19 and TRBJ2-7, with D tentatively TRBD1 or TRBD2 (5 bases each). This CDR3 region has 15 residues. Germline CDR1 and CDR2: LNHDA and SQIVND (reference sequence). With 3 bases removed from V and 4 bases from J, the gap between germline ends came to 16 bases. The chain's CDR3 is CASSIFLGTAYEQYF. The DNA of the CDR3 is TGTGCCAGTAGTATCTTTTTGGGGACGGCTTACGAGCAGTACTTC. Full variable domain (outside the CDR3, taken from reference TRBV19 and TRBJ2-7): DGGITQSPKYLFRKEGQNVTLSCEQNLNHDAMYWYRQDPGQGLRLIYYSQIVNDFQKGDIAEGYSVSREKKESFPLTVTSAQKNPTAFYLCASSIFLGTAYEQYFGPGTRLTVT.

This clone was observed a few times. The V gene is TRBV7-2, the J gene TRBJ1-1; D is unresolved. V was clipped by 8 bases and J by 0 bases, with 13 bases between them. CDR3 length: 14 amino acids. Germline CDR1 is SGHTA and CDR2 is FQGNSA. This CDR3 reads CASLPWEMNTEAFF. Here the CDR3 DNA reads TGTGCCAGCCTTCCCTGGGAAATGAACACTGAAGCTTTCTTT.

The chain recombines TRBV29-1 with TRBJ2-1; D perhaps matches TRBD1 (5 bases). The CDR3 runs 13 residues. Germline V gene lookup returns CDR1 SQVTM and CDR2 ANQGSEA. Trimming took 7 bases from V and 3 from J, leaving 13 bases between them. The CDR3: CSAVQENYNEQFF. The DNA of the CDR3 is TGCAGCGCTGTACAGGAGAACTACAATGAGCAGTTCTTC.

CDR3 loop: CASSYQGGPYEQYF. Here the CDR3 DNA reads TGTGCCAGCAGCTACCAAGGGGGCCCTTACGAGCAGTACTTC. The chain uses TRBV7-9 and TRBJ2-7, with TRBD1 matching 7 bases. The germline CDR1 and CDR2 sequences are SEHNR and FQNEAQ (reference sequence). J was trimmed by 4 bases and V by 4 bases; bases with no gene match: 7. The CDR3 contains 14 residues.

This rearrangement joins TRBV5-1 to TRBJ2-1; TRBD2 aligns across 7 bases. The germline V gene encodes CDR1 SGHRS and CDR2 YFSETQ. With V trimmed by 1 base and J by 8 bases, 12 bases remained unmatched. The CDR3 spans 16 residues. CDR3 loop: CASSLRRREYSDEQFF. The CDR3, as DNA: TGCGCCAGCAGCTTGCGTCGGCGGGAGTATAGTGATGAGCAGTTCTTC. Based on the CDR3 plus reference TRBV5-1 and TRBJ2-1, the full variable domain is KAGVTQTPRYLIKTRGQQVTLSCSPISGHRSVSWYQQTPGQGLQFLFEYFSETQRNKGNFPGRFSGRQFSNSRSEMNVSTLELGDSALYLCASSLRRREYSDEQFFGPGTRLTVL.

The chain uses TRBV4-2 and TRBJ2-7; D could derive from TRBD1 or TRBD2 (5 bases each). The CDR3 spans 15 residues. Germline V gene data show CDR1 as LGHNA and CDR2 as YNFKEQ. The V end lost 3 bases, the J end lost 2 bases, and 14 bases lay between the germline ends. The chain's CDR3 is CASSHLRDGPYEQYF. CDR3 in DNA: TGTGCCAGCAGCCACCTCCGGGACGGGCCCTACGAGCAGTACTTC.

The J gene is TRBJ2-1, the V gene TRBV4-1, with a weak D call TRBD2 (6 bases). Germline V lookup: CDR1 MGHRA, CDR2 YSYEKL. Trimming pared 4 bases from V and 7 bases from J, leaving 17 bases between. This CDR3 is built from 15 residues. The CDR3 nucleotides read TGCGCCAGCAGCCTTGGGCTAGCGCTAATGAATGAGCAGTTCTTC. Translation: CASSLGLALMNEQFF.

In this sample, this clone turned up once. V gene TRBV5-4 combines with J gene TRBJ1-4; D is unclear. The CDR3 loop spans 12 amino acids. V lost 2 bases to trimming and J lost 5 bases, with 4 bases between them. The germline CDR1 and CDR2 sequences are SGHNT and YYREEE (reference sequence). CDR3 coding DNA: TGTGCCAGCAGCTTTGGCAATGAAAAACTGTTTTTT. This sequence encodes CASSFGNEKLFF.

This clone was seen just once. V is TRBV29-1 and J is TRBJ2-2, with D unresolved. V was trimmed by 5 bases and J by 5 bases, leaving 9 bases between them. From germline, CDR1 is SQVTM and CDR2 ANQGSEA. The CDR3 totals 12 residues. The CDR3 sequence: CSVFVETGELFF. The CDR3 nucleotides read TGCAGCGTTTTCGTAGAAACCGGGGAGCTGTTTTTT.

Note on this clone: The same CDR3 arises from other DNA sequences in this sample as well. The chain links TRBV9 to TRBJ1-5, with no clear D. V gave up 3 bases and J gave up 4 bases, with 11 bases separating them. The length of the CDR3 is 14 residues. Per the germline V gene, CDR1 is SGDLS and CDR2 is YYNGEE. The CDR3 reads CASSADGGNQPQHF. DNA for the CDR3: TGTGCCAGCAGCGCCGACGGAGGGAATCAGCCCCAGCATTTT.

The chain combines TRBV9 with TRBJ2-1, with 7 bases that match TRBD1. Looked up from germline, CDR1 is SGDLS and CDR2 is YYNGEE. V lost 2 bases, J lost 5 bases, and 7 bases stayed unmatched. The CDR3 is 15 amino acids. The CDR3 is CASSVLSTGNNEQFF. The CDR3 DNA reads TGTGCCAGCAGCGTTCTTTCGACAGGGAACAATGAGCAGTTCTTC.